The rows below give T cell receptor beta chains drawn from one sample of a study of blood T cell repertoires in COVID-19. The method was immunoSEQ multiplex PCR; TCRdb's version includes in-frame clones alone and lacks a portion of them. Of roughly 150,000 clones in the sample, around 85% were seen once. The sample consisted of peripheral blood. These receptors all come from a woman in her 70s with acute or convalescent COVID-19. The CDR3 runs from the conserved cysteine through the conserved F or W. The order of the fields is V gene, J gene, clone size, D gene, CDR3 protein, CDR3 DNA. D genes are given only for firm matches. Clone size is shown for a subset of rows, as once, few, many or a class of expanded clone.

v_call: TRBV7-6
j_call: TRBJ1-4
clone_size: once
d_call: NA
cdr3_aa: CASSLDEATNEKLFF
cdr3_nt: TGTGCCAGCAGCTTAGACGAGGCAACTAATGAAAAACTGTTTTTT

v_call: TRBV5-1
j_call: TRBJ1-6
clone_size: NA
d_call: NA
cdr3_aa: CASSLALQGNSPLHF
cdr3_nt: TGCGCCAGCAGCTTGGCACTACAGGGAAATTCACCCCTCCACTTT

v_call: TRBV12-5
j_call: TRBJ2-7
clone_size: NA
d_call: NA
cdr3_aa: CASGAARTGHF
cdr3_nt: TGTGCTAGTGGTGCCGCTCGGACGGGACATTTC

v_call: TRBV10-3
j_call: TRBJ1-1
clone_size: NA
d_call: TRBD1
cdr3_aa: CAISELGQGLEAFF
cdr3_nt: TGTGCCATCAGTGAGTTGGGACAGGGGCTTGAAGCTTTCTTT

v_call: TRBV11-2
j_call: TRBJ2-4
clone_size: NA
d_call: TRBD2
cdr3_aa: CASSLDLQRGGHGIQYF
cdr3_nt: TGTGCCAGCAGCTTAGATCTCCAGCGGGGGGGCCATGGCATTCAGTACTTC

v_call: TRBV19
j_call: TRBJ2-1
clone_size: once
d_call: TRBD2
cdr3_aa: CASRHKSGGNTNEQFF
cdr3_nt: TGTGCCAGTAGACACAAGAGCGGGGGGAACACCAATGAGCAGTTCTTC

v_call: TRBV6-5
j_call: TRBJ1-2
clone_size: NA
d_call: TRBD1
cdr3_aa: CASSYRWDRSYGYTF
cdr3_nt: TGTGCCAGCAGTTACCGTTGGGACAGGAGCTATGGCTACACCTTC

v_call: TRBV2
j_call: TRBJ2-1
clone_size: NA
d_call: NA
cdr3_aa: CASSARDWLNEQFF
cdr3_nt: TGTGCCAGCAGTGCCCGGGACTGGTTAAATGAGCAGTTCTTC

v_call: TRBV7-9
j_call: TRBJ1-4
clone_size: NA
d_call: NA
cdr3_aa: CASSLTRGIEEKLFF
cdr3_nt: TGTGCCAGCAGCTTAACGCGGGGGATCGAGGAAAAACTGTTTTTT

v_call: TRBV4-1
j_call: TRBJ1-1
clone_size: NA
d_call: NA
cdr3_aa: CASSQVNRVEAFF
cdr3_nt: TGCGCCAGCAGCCAAGTTAACAGGGTAGAAGCTTTCTTT

v_call: TRBV3-1/TRBV3-2
j_call: TRBJ2-1
clone_size: NA
d_call: NA
cdr3_aa: CASSQVTNEQFF
cdr3_nt: TGTGCCAGCAGCCAAGTTACTAATGAGCAGTTCTTC

v_call: TRBV18
j_call: TRBJ2-7
clone_size: NA
d_call: NA
cdr3_aa: CASSPGGGAEYEQYF
cdr3_nt: TGTGCCAGCTCACCAGGTGGCGGAGCGGAATACGAGCAGTACTTC

v_call: TRBV27
j_call: TRBJ1-2
clone_size: NA
d_call: TRBD1
cdr3_aa: CASSFDRGRGYTF
cdr3_nt: TGTGCCAGCAGTTTCGACAGGGGGCGAGGCTACACCTTC

v_call: TRBV18
j_call: TRBJ2-2
clone_size: NA
d_call: TRBD1
cdr3_aa: CASSPFDRGTGELFF
cdr3_nt: TGTGCCAGCTCACCATTCGACAGGGGGACCGGGGAGCTGTTTTTT

v_call: TRBV19
j_call: TRBJ2-3
clone_size: NA
d_call: TRBD2
cdr3_aa: CASSRSLGTSGGAADTQYF
cdr3_nt: TGTGCCAGTAGTAGGAGCCTCGGGACTAGCGGGGGGGCCGCAGATACGCAGTATTTT

v_call: TRBV15
j_call: TRBJ2-3
clone_size: NA
d_call: TRBD2
cdr3_aa: CATSPPGLGDDTQYF
cdr3_nt: TGTGCCACCAGCCCCCCGGGACTAGGTGATGATACGCAGTATTTT

v_call: TRBV9
j_call: TRBJ2-7
clone_size: NA
d_call: NA
cdr3_aa: CASSVAGSSTMVYF
cdr3_nt: TGTGCCAGCAGCGTAGCTGGGTCGAGTACTATGGTGTACTTC

v_call: TRBV27
j_call: TRBJ2-1
clone_size: NA
d_call: TRBD2
cdr3_aa: CASSSGATYNEQFF
cdr3_nt: TGTGCCAGCAGTAGCGGGGCGACCTACAATGAGCAGTTCTTC

v_call: TRBV6-2/TRBV6-3
j_call: TRBJ1-1
clone_size: NA
d_call: NA
cdr3_aa: CASSRGENTEAFF
cdr3_nt: TGTGCCAGCAGTCGGGGGGAGAACACTGAAGCTTTCTTT

v_call: TRBV7-9
j_call: TRBJ1-5
clone_size: NA
d_call: NA
cdr3_aa: CASSLAGLSNQPQHF
cdr3_nt: TGTGCCAGCAGCTTAGCGGGCCTTAGCAATCAGCCCCAGCATTTT

v_call: TRBV28
j_call: TRBJ1-2
clone_size: NA
d_call: NA
cdr3_aa: CASTTGINYGYTF
cdr3_nt: TGTGCCAGCACGACGGGAATCAACTATGGCTACACCTTC

v_call: TRBV7-9
j_call: TRBJ2-5
clone_size: NA
d_call: NA
cdr3_aa: CASSPQGWGETQYF
cdr3_nt: TGTGCCAGCAGCCCACAGGGTTGGGGAGAGACCCAGTACTTC

v_call: TRBV18
j_call: TRBJ1-1
clone_size: NA
d_call: TRBD1
cdr3_aa: CASSLKQGGNTEAFF
cdr3_nt: TGTGCCAGCTCACTGAAACAGGGGGGGAACACTGAAGCTTTCTTT

v_call: TRBV7-8
j_call: TRBJ1-3
clone_size: NA
d_call: TRBD1
cdr3_aa: CASSLMVQGALSGNTIYF
cdr3_nt: TGTGCCAGCAGCTTAATGGTCCAGGGGGCTTTATCTGGAAACACCATATATTTT

v_call: TRBV7-2
j_call: TRBJ2-5
clone_size: NA
d_call: TRBD2
cdr3_aa: CASSLNTGGRETQYF
cdr3_nt: TGTGCCAGCAGCTTGAATACGGGGGGGCGGGAGACCCAGTACTTC

v_call: TRBV5-6
j_call: TRBJ2-6
clone_size: once
d_call: NA
cdr3_aa: CASSVSESGLWANVLTF
cdr3_nt: TGTGCCAGCAGCGTCTCAGAGAGTGGGCTCTGGGCCAACGTCCTGACTTTC

v_call: TRBV21-1
j_call: TRBJ1-5
clone_size: NA
d_call: NA
cdr3_aa: CASSNRQGREYQPQHF
cdr3_nt: TGTGCCAGCAGCAACAGGCAGGGGCGGGAGTATCAGCCCCAGCATTTT

v_call: TRBV27
j_call: TRBJ1-2
clone_size: NA
d_call: NA
cdr3_aa: CASSAGYGYTF
cdr3_nt: TGTGCCAGCAGTGCAGGGTATGGCTACACCTTC

v_call: TRBV5-6
j_call: TRBJ2-5
clone_size: NA
d_call: NA
cdr3_aa: CASSLGRQETQYF
cdr3_nt: TGTGCCAGCAGCTTGGGCAGGCAAGAGACCCAGTACTTC

v_call: TRBV27
j_call: TRBJ2-6
clone_size: NA
d_call: TRBD1
cdr3_aa: CASSLLGTAASGGANVLTF
cdr3_nt: TGTGCCAGCAGTTTACTAGGGACAGCCGCGTCGGGTGGGGCCAACGTCCTGACTTTC

v_call: TRBV15
j_call: TRBJ1-4
clone_size: NA
d_call: NA
cdr3_aa: CATRTTGGGEKLFF
cdr3_nt: TGTGCCACCAGGACGACAGGCGGTGGGGAAAAACTGTTTTTT

v_call: TRBV14
j_call: TRBJ2-3
clone_size: NA
d_call: TRBD1
cdr3_aa: CASSPLGTVGADTQYF
cdr3_nt: TGTGCCAGCAGCCCGCTCGGGACAGTAGGAGCAGATACGCAGTATTTT

v_call: TRBV18
j_call: TRBJ2-1
clone_size: NA
d_call: TRBD2
cdr3_aa: CASSPPGLAGASLYNEQFF
cdr3_nt: TGTGCCAGCTCACCACCGGGACTAGCGGGGGCCTCCCTCTACAATGAGCAGTTCTTC

v_call: TRBV5-1
j_call: TRBJ2-1
clone_size: NA
d_call: NA
cdr3_aa: CASIDQGVYNEQFF
cdr3_nt: TGCGCCAGCATCGATCAAGGGGTTTACAATGAGCAGTTCTTC